Described below is a single T cell receptor beta chain sequence and its context. The antigen remains unidentified. The data originate from a study of shared clonotypes between healthy human individuals. Study outcomes and limitations: Compared with memory subsets, naive subsets generally had larger estimated richness.

CD8 cells classed as naive were CD45RO-negative and positively selected for CCR7, excluding terminally differentiated effector memory CD45RA+ cells. Repertoires were generated with immunoSEQ multiplex PCR, while TCRdb's copy carries only in-frame clones and drops some. Seen here are about 2.1 million clones, around 95% observed once, and the top ten hold around 1.7%. Germline CDR1 and CDR2: SGHRS and YFSETQ. The CDR3 extends over 15 amino acids. V gave up 0 bases and J gave up 4 bases, with 14 bases separating them. The sample was naive CD8+ T cells from PBMCs. This TCR came from a young man in good health. Some clones in this sample may be carry-over from other donors' samples. The V and J genes are TRBV5-1 and TRBJ2-7; a possible D gene is TRBD1 (6 bases). The CDR3 DNA is TGCGCCAGCAGCTTGGGGACCGGGACACAATACGAGCAGTACTTC. Its protein product is CASSLGTGTQYEQYF.